A single sample gave rise to the 13 T cell receptor beta chains below, sequenced in a study of Ad26.COV2.S vaccination and SARS-CoV-2 variants (dated by TCRdb to the early 2020s). The library was generated by the immunoSEQ multiplex PCR assay. This immuneACCESS table, as held by TCRdb, lists in-frame sequences with V and J called but not all clones. Of the missing ones, under half trace to an unresolved V gene in checked studies; the others have no known cause. In all, the sample holds approximately 360,000 clones, and 83% of those were seen once. The ten largest clones represent more than 7% of the sample. This specimen's treatment or condition label, per the study, means: over 15 received Ad26.COV2.S at low or high dose, single or two shots; 5 received placebo; per-sample allocation not given. Repertoires of vaccine and placebo recipients were sequenced from samples collected on day 63 after the first injection.

The starting material was peripheral blood, obtained in a trial of Ad26.COV2.S vaccine versus placebo. These receptors were collected from a person aged 18-60 years who received the Ad26.COV2.S COVID-19 vaccine or a placebo.

There are a few counts of this clone. The V call is TRBV2, the J call TRBJ2-7; possibly TRBD2 for D (6 bases). Trimming removed 2 bases at V and 3 bases at J, with 14 bases between. Looked up from germline, CDR1 is SNHLY and CDR2 is FYNNEI. This CDR3 region has 15 residues. CDR3 bases: TGTGCCAGCAGTGAACGGCGGGGTTCGATCTACGAGCAGTACTTC. This sequence encodes CASSERRGSIYEQYF.

This clone was observed a handful of times. V gene TRBV6-2 or TRBV6-3 combines with J gene TRBJ2-7, with 15 bases fitting TRBD2. V was pared by 5 bases and J by 3 bases, with 5 bases of the junction left unmatched. CDR1 and CDR2 (germline): MNHEY, SVGEGT. The CDR3 is made up of 16 amino acids. CDR3 DNA sequence: TGTGCCAGCAGTCCAGGGACTAGCGGGAGGTTCTACGAGCAGTACTTC. This codes for CASSPGTSGRFYEQYF.

The chain is built from TRBV4-3 and TRBJ2-3; 9 bases fit TRBD2. CDR3 length: 16 residues. The trim removed 0 bases at V and 6 bases at J, leaving 7 bases unmatched. CDR1 and CDR2 (germline): LGHNA, YSLEER. CDR3 sequence reads: CASSQEGTSKADTQYF. For the CDR3, the DNA is TGCGCCAGCAGCCAAGAGGGGACTAGCAAGGCCGATACGCAGTATTTT.

The chain employs TRBV7-2 and TRBJ2-7; D tentatively fits TRBD1 or TRBD2 (5 bases each). Trimming shortened V by 2 bases and J by 2 bases, and 13 bases separated the two germline ends. The CDR3 runs 15 residues. The germline V gene encodes CDR1 SGHTA and CDR2 FQGNSA. CDR3 bases: TGTGCCAGCAGCTTACTTCGGGACGGCACCTACGAGCAGTACTTC. It encodes CASSLLRDGTYEQYF.

The rearrangement uses TRBV2 and TRBJ2-2, with no clear D. The CDR3 is 15 residues long. CDR1 SNHLY and CDR2 FYNNEI come from the germline V gene. Trimming took off 4 bases at V and 0 bases at J, with 9 bases between the two ends. The CDR3 nucleotides are TGTGCCAGCAGTGTTCTAGGCACGAACACCGGGGAGCTGTTTTTT. Protein product: CASSVLGTNTGELFF.

The chain couples TRBV5-1 to TRBJ1-1; D is undetermined. Trimming stripped 2 bases from V and 1 base from J, with 9 bases between. The CDR3 length is 14 residues. Germline CDR1 is SGHRS and CDR2 is YFSETQ. CDR3 region: CASSLLIGNTEAFF. The DNA for the CDR3 is TGCGCCAGCAGCTTACTAATCGGGAACACTGAAGCTTTCTTT.

The V call is TRBV6-5, the J call TRBJ2-5; 7 nucleotides align to TRBD1. The CDR3 spans 14 residues. Looked up from germline, CDR1 is MNHEY and CDR2 is SVGAGI. V trimming: 7 bases; J trimming: 2 bases; junction bases outside the gene matches: 7. CDR3 bases: TGTGCCAGCACCCAAACAGGGGCTCAAGAGACCCAGTACTTC. Its protein product is CASTQTGAQETQYF.

J is TRBJ1-1 and V is TRBV2, with unresolved D. The CDR3 extends over 16 amino acids. Trimming left V 11 bases short and J 0 bases short, with 22 bases between. Germline lookup yields CDR1 SNHLY and CDR2 FYNNEI. This CDR3 is CAGSGSLTSMNTEAFF. CDR3 nucleotide sequence: TGTGCCGGTAGTGGATCCCTTACCTCTATGAACACTGAAGCTTTCTTT. The full variable domain, in which reference TRBV2 and TRBJ1-1 provide the parts outside the CDR3, is EPEVTQTPSHQVTQMGQEVILRCVPISNHLYFYWYRQILGQKVEFLVSFYNNEISEKSEIFDDQFSVERPDGSNFTLKIRSTKLEDSAMYFCAGSGSLTSMNTEAFFGQGTRLTVV.

V and J are TRBV7-3 and TRBJ1-4, with D tentatively TRBD1 (6 bases). With 1 base removed from V and 7 bases from J, the gap between germline ends came to 13 bases. Germline CDR1 and CDR2: SGHTA and FQGTGA. There are 15 residues in the CDR3. The CDR3 loop is CASSLSGQLSEKLFF. The CDR3 bases are TGTGCCAGCAGCTTAAGTGGACAGTTGAGTGAAAAACTGTTTTTT.

The V gene is TRBV7-2, the J gene TRBJ2-3; 9 bases fit TRBD2. The trim removed 2 bases at V and 3 bases at J, leaving 0 bases unmatched. The CDR3 sequence is 14 residues long. Germline V gene sequence: CDR1 SGHTA, CDR2 FQGNSA. This CDR3 reads CASSLLAGTDTQYF. CDR3 coding DNA: TGTGCCAGCAGCTTACTAGCGGGGACAGATACGCAGTATTTT.

This chain links TRBV6-6 with TRBJ2-3; no clear D. Between the trimmed V and J ends, which lost 6 bases and 0 bases, there was a span of 10 bases. This CDR3 has 14 amino acids. Germline CDR1 is MNHNY and CDR2 is SVGAGI (reference sequence). The CDR3 DNA is TGTGCCAGCAGCCTGTACTCTAGCACAGATACGCAGTATTTT. Translated: CASSLYSSTDTQYF.

A single count supports this clone. The chain joins TRBV7-6 to TRBJ2-5; 15 bases fit TRBD2. V was clipped by 8 bases and J by 0 bases; unmatched bases: 7. Germline V gives CDR1 SGHVS, CDR2 FNYEAQ. The CDR3 has 17 residues. CDR3 in amino acids: CASFEGLAGGYQETQYF. Written as DNA, the CDR3 is TGTGCCAGCTTCGAGGGACTAGCGGGAGGCTACCAAGAGACCCAGTACTTC.

Here the CDR3 reads CASRSSFGRLWDTQYF. CDR3 DNA sequence: TGTGCCAGCAGAAGTTCTTTCGGACGACTTTGGGATACGCAGTATTTT. The chain combines TRBV2 with TRBJ2-3; D not certain. The CDR3 length is 16 residues. Germline V gene sequence: CDR1 SNHLY, CDR2 FYNNEI. Trimming cost V 6 bases and J 6 bases, with 22 bases left between them.